Listed below are T cell receptor beta chains from one sample, sequenced in a study of tumor-infiltrating lymphocytes in primary liver carcinoma. Each CDR3 protein gets one entry after TCRdb re-called the multiplex PCR reads with MiXCR. This sample has about 110,000 distinct CDR3 sequences, with 82% found just once. The material sequenced was liver tumor tissue from sampling region 3. The receptors derive from a man aged 35 to 55 with primary liver carcinoma and hepatitis B virus infection. Each CDR3 is given with its conserved first and last residue. The order of the fields is V gene, D gene, CDR3 length, J gene, clone size, CDR3 DNA, CDR3 protein. D genes are given only for firm matches. Part of the rows lack a size; the others show once, few, many or a class for expanded clones.

v_call: TRBV29-1
d_call: NA
cdr3_length: 16
j_call: TRBJ2-3
clone_size: NA
cdr3_nt: TGCAGCGTTGAGGGGTCTCTGGTGGGGAGACAAGATACGCAATATTTT
cdr3_aa: CSVEGSLVGRQDTQYF

v_call: TRBV12-3/TRBV12-4
d_call: NA
cdr3_length: 12
j_call: TRBJ1-2
clone_size: NA
cdr3_nt: TGTGCCAACAGTTTAGAGGGTCGCGGTTACACCTTC
cdr3_aa: CANSLEGRGYTF

v_call: TRBV25-1
d_call: NA
cdr3_length: 15
j_call: TRBJ2-2
clone_size: NA
cdr3_nt: TGTGCCAGTTCAAGTAGTGTACTGAGCACCGTGGAGCTGTTTTTT
cdr3_aa: CASSSSVLSTVELFF

v_call: TRBV28
d_call: NA
cdr3_length: 15
j_call: TRBJ1-1
clone_size: NA
cdr3_nt: TGTGCCAACAGTTTAAGAGAGGGACGAAACACTGAAGCTTTCTTT
cdr3_aa: CANSLREGRNTEAFF

v_call: TRBV11-2
d_call: TRBD1
cdr3_length: 21
j_call: TRBJ2-6
clone_size: NA
cdr3_nt: TGTGTCAGCAGCTTGGGGGGAGACAGGGGCATATCCCTCTCTGGGGCCAACGTCCTGACTTTC
cdr3_aa: CVSSLGGDRGISLSGANVLTF

v_call: TRBV12-3/TRBV12-4
d_call: NA
cdr3_length: 13
j_call: TRBJ1-1
clone_size: NA
cdr3_nt: TGTGCCATCAGGAAGACGCCGAATACTGAAGCTTTCTTT
cdr3_aa: CAIRKTPNTEAFF

v_call: TRBV6-1
d_call: TRBD1
cdr3_length: 18
j_call: TRBJ1-5
clone_size: few
cdr3_nt: TGTGCCAGCAGCCCAACAGGGGGACGGGGGAAAGCTAATCAGCCCCAACATTTT
cdr3_aa: CASSPTGGRGKANQPQHF

v_call: TRBV28
d_call: NA
cdr3_length: 15
j_call: TRBJ2-1
clone_size: NA
cdr3_nt: TGTGCCAGCAGTTTCATGGTCAATGCAATAAATGAGCGGTTCTTC
cdr3_aa: CASSFMVNAINERFF

v_call: TRBV7-6
d_call: TRBD2
cdr3_length: 14
j_call: TRBJ2-1
clone_size: NA
cdr3_nt: TGTGCCAGCAGCTTATTTGCGGGAGACAATGAGCAGTTCTTC
cdr3_aa: CASSLFAGDNEQFF

v_call: TRBV4-1
d_call: TRBD1
cdr3_length: 15
j_call: TRBJ1-1
clone_size: NA
cdr3_nt: TGCGCCAGCAGTCACCCGGGACAGTCGAACACTGAAGCTTCCTTT
cdr3_aa: CASSHPGQSNTEASF

v_call: TRBV11-1
d_call: NA
cdr3_length: 13
j_call: TRBJ1-6
clone_size: NA
cdr3_nt: TGTGCCAGCAGGCGTATACTGATTTCACCCCTCCACTTT
cdr3_aa: CASRRILISPLHF

v_call: TRBV29-1
d_call: NA
cdr3_length: 15
j_call: TRBJ1-5
clone_size: NA
cdr3_nt: TGTAGCGTTGCGATTACAGGTGATAACAATCAGCCCCAGCATTTT
cdr3_aa: CSVAITGDNNQPQHF

v_call: TRBV4-3
d_call: TRBD2
cdr3_length: 15
j_call: TRBJ2-7
clone_size: NA
cdr3_nt: TGCGCCAGCAGCCAAGATCAGGCTAGCGGCTACGAGCAGTATTTC
cdr3_aa: CASSQDQASGYEQYF

v_call: TRBV5-1
d_call: NA
cdr3_length: 14
j_call: TRBJ2-3
clone_size: NA
cdr3_nt: TGCGCCAGCAGCATGATGGGACCAGAAGATACGCAGTATTTT
cdr3_aa: CASSMMGPEDTQYF

v_call: TRBV18
d_call: NA
cdr3_length: 14
j_call: TRBJ1-5
clone_size: NA
cdr3_nt: TGTGCCAGCTCGAGGGGGAGAAACAATCAACTCCAGCATTTT
cdr3_aa: CASSRGRNNQLQHF

v_call: TRBV6-5
d_call: NA
cdr3_length: 15
j_call: TRBJ1-4
clone_size: NA
cdr3_nt: TGTGCCAGAGGTTACGCAACAGGGACATCAGAAAAACTGTTTTTT
cdr3_aa: CARGYATGTSEKLFF

v_call: TRBV5-5
d_call: NA
cdr3_length: 16
j_call: TRBJ1-2
clone_size: NA
cdr3_nt: TGTGCCAGCAGCCCTCACCCGGGCAGAACTAACTATGGCTATACCTTC
cdr3_aa: CASSPHPGRTNYGYTF

v_call: TRBV5-1
d_call: TRBD1
cdr3_length: 17
j_call: TRBJ2-4
clone_size: many
cdr3_nt: TGCGCCAGCAGCTTGGGAGGGACAGACCTAGCCAAAAACATTCAGTACTTC
cdr3_aa: CASSLGGTDLAKNIQYF

v_call: TRBV6-6
d_call: NA
cdr3_length: 13
j_call: TRBJ1-1
clone_size: NA
cdr3_nt: TGTACCAGCAGCACATGGGGGACTACTGAAGCCTTCTTT
cdr3_aa: CTSSTWGTTEAFF

v_call: TRBV4-1
d_call: NA
cdr3_length: 15
j_call: TRBJ1-5
clone_size: once
cdr3_nt: TGCACCAGCAGTTCCATAGAGGGGAGCAATCAGCCCCATCATTTT
cdr3_aa: CTSSSIEGSNQPHHF

v_call: TRBV29-1
d_call: TRBD1
cdr3_length: 11
j_call: TRBJ2-3
clone_size: NA
cdr3_nt: TGCAGCGTGGCGGACAGGGAGAGAGTGTATTTT
cdr3_aa: CSVADRERVYF

v_call: TRBV4-1
d_call: NA
cdr3_length: 16
j_call: TRBJ2-5
clone_size: NA
cdr3_nt: TGCGCCAGCAGCAAAGATTGGGGAGCTCACAAAGAGATCCAGTACTTC
cdr3_aa: CASSKDWGAHKEIQYF

v_call: TRBV11-3
d_call: NA
cdr3_length: 15
j_call: TRBJ1-5
clone_size: NA
cdr3_nt: TGTGCCAACAGTTTATATCTGGGGGTGGCTCAGCCCCAGCATTTT
cdr3_aa: CANSLYLGVAQPQHF

v_call: TRBV29-1
d_call: NA
cdr3_length: 16
j_call: TRBJ2-7
clone_size: NA
cdr3_nt: TGCAGCGCCATGACATCTGGGGCCGACACTCCCTACGGGCAGTGCTTC
cdr3_aa: CSAMTSGADTPYGQCF

v_call: TRBV4-1
d_call: NA
cdr3_length: 20
j_call: TRBJ1-2
clone_size: NA
cdr3_nt: TGCGCCAGCAGCCAAGAGGGGTACCCCCCCGCTGCCAAACCTACCTATGGCTACACTTTC
cdr3_aa: CASSQEGYPPAAKPTYGYTF

v_call: TRBV29-1
d_call: TRBD1
cdr3_length: 12
j_call: TRBJ2-7
clone_size: NA
cdr3_nt: TGCAGCATCGAAGAGACAGGGGGTGAGCAGTACTTC
cdr3_aa: CSIEETGGEQYF

v_call: TRBV29-1
d_call: TRBD1
cdr3_length: 15
j_call: TRBJ2-5
clone_size: once
cdr3_nt: TGCAGCGTTGATGCGGACAGGGGGCGAGCATATACCCAGTACTTC
cdr3_aa: CSVDADRGRAYTQYF

v_call: TRBV4-3
d_call: TRBD1
cdr3_length: 16
j_call: TRBJ1-6
clone_size: NA
cdr3_nt: TGCGCCAGCATCTCCTGGGACAGGGGAAGGAATGCACCTCTACACTTT
cdr3_aa: CASISWDRGRNAPLHF

v_call: TRBV6-1
d_call: NA
cdr3_length: 14
j_call: TRBJ2-7
clone_size: NA
cdr3_nt: TGTGCCAGCCGCCGGAGCCTGAGCTCCTACGAGCAGTGCTTC
cdr3_aa: CASRRSLSSYEQCF

v_call: TRBV11-2
d_call: NA
cdr3_length: 13
j_call: TRBJ2-7
clone_size: NA
cdr3_nt: TGTGCCAGCACCTTAAGTGAGCGTGTCCAGCGGTACTTC
cdr3_aa: CASTLSERVQRYF

v_call: TRBV29-1
d_call: NA
cdr3_length: 12
j_call: TRBJ2-1
clone_size: NA
cdr3_nt: TGCAGCGTTCTGGAGGACCAAGAGACCCAGTTCTTC
cdr3_aa: CSVLEDQETQFF

v_call: TRBV11-2
d_call: TRBD2
cdr3_length: 17
j_call: TRBJ2-3
clone_size: NA
cdr3_nt: TGTGCCAGCAGCTTAGATCCGGGGGGAACTAGCACAGGTACGCAGTATTTT
cdr3_aa: CASSLDPGGTSTGTQYF

v_call: TRBV28
d_call: NA
cdr3_length: 14
j_call: TRBJ1-3
clone_size: many
cdr3_nt: TGTGCCAGCAGTGCGAGCGGGTCTGGAAACACCATATATTTT
cdr3_aa: CASSASGSGNTIYF

v_call: TRBV6-1
d_call: NA
cdr3_length: 11
j_call: TRBJ2-3
clone_size: few
cdr3_nt: TGTGCCAGCAGACCTACCGATACGCAGTATTTT
cdr3_aa: CASRPTDTQYF

v_call: TRBV5-6
d_call: NA
cdr3_length: 14
j_call: TRBJ2-5
clone_size: NA
cdr3_nt: TGTGCGATCAGCTTGGGGGCTAGCCAAGAGACCCAGTACTTC
cdr3_aa: CAISLGASQETQYF

v_call: TRBV10-3
d_call: NA
cdr3_length: 16
j_call: TRBJ1-2
clone_size: once
cdr3_nt: TGCGCCATCAGTAAGTCAACAGTGCTCTCAGCCTATGGCTACACCTTC
cdr3_aa: CAISKSTVLSAYGYTF

v_call: TRBV7-9
d_call: NA
cdr3_length: 11
j_call: TRBJ2-1
clone_size: once
cdr3_nt: TGTGCCAGCAGCCCCGATGACACTCAGTTCTTC
cdr3_aa: CASSPDDTQFF

v_call: TRBV19
d_call: NA
cdr3_length: 13
j_call: TRBJ1-1
clone_size: NA
cdr3_nt: TGTGCCAGAAGTAAAAGAGGAGTTACTGAAGCTTTCTTT
cdr3_aa: CARSKRGVTEAFF

v_call: TRBV6-5
d_call: TRBD2
cdr3_length: 15
j_call: TRBJ2-3
clone_size: NA
cdr3_nt: TGTGCTAGCAACCCAGGACTAGTGGGAACAGATACGCAATATTTT
cdr3_aa: CASNPGLVGTDTQYF

v_call: TRBV4-2
d_call: NA
cdr3_length: 17
j_call: TRBJ1-3
clone_size: NA
cdr3_nt: TGTGCCAGCAGCCAAGGTCAGGCAGGCGCCTCTGGAAACATCATATATTTT
cdr3_aa: CASSQGQAGASGNIIYF

v_call: TRBV11-1
d_call: NA
cdr3_length: 16
j_call: TRBJ2-7
clone_size: NA
cdr3_nt: TGTGCCAGCAGGCTGCGCGTCAGGGCGTCCCTCGGGGATCAGTACTTC
cdr3_aa: CASRLRVRASLGDQYF

v_call: TRBV6-2/TRBV6-3
d_call: TRBD1
cdr3_length: 16
j_call: TRBJ2-1
clone_size: NA
cdr3_nt: TGTGCCAGCAGTCCGTCGGGACAGGACTCCTACAATGAGCAGTTCTTC
cdr3_aa: CASSPSGQDSYNEQFF

v_call: TRBV29-1
d_call: TRBD2
cdr3_length: 14
j_call: TRBJ2-7
clone_size: NA
cdr3_nt: TGCAGCGTCGCGGGACTAGCGGGAGGCTACGAGCAGTACTTC
cdr3_aa: CSVAGLAGGYEQYF

v_call: TRBV28
d_call: NA
cdr3_length: 13
j_call: TRBJ1-1
clone_size: NA
cdr3_nt: TGTGCCGGCAGGCCCCCTGGACGTGATGAGGCTTTCTTT
cdr3_aa: CAGRPPGRDEAFF

v_call: TRBV12-3/TRBV12-4
d_call: TRBD2
cdr3_length: 15
j_call: TRBJ2-7
clone_size: once
cdr3_nt: TGTGCTAGCATCCGCGCCGGGAGCGGGAGCTACGAGCAGTACTTC
cdr3_aa: CASIRAGSGSYEQYF

v_call: TRBV29-1
d_call: TRBD2
cdr3_length: 15
j_call: TRBJ2-5
clone_size: NA
cdr3_nt: TGCAGCGTTAGGACTAGCGGGAGCTGGGAAGAGACCCAGTACTTC
cdr3_aa: CSVRTSGSWEETQYF

v_call: TRBV6-6
d_call: NA
cdr3_length: 11
j_call: TRBJ1-4
clone_size: many
cdr3_nt: TGTGCCAGCAGTTTTGGGGGAAAACTGTTTTTT
cdr3_aa: CASSFGGKLFF

v_call: TRBV12-3/TRBV12-4
d_call: NA
cdr3_length: 18
j_call: TRBJ1-1
clone_size: NA
cdr3_nt: TGTGCCAGCAACCAAACCGGGCCCCCGGCGCGGGTGAACACTGAAACTTCCTTT
cdr3_aa: CASNQTGPPARVNTETSF

v_call: TRBV20-1
d_call: TRBD2
cdr3_length: 16
j_call: TRBJ2-5
clone_size: NA
cdr3_nt: TGCAGCGCCCTAAGTGTCAGCGGGAGAGTAGGGAAGACGCAGTACTTC
cdr3_aa: CSALSVSGRVGKTQYF

v_call: TRBV29-1
d_call: NA
cdr3_length: 14
j_call: TRBJ2-1
clone_size: NA
cdr3_nt: TGCAGCGTTATCCCCGCGAGATCATGCAATGAGCAGTTCTTC
cdr3_aa: CSVIPARSCNEQFF

v_call: TRBV11-1
d_call: TRBD1
cdr3_length: 15
j_call: TRBJ1-2
clone_size: NA
cdr3_nt: TGTGCCAGCAGCCCGGGACAGGGCCAGAGCTATGATTACACCTTC
cdr3_aa: CASSPGQGQSYDYTF